This T cell receptor beta chain stems from a study of a mutant IDH1 vaccine in newly diagnosed glioma. Germline assignment: CDR1 SGHRS and CDR2 YFSETQ. Trimming removed 1 base from V and 2 bases from J; junction bases left unmatched: 9. This CDR3 has 18 amino acids. As for time point: week 35, safety follow-up. Doses consisted of 300 ug of mutant IDH1 20-mer peptide each, paired with topical imiquimod. Donors had new IDH1-mutant astrocytomas of WHO grade 3 or 4 (ATRX-lost). The repertoire was sequenced with immunoSEQ multiplex PCR; TCRdb's copy has only in-frame clones and lacks some. This repertoire shows just under 70,000 clones, roughly 80% found once; its top ten account for approximately 12%. Note on this clone: The antigen is undetermined.

This TCR derives from a man between 18 and 29 years old with glioma. The material was PBMCs, obtained from a glioma patient whose treatment included an IDH1 peptide vaccine. The rearrangement joins TRBV5-1 to TRBJ2-3; 11 nucleotides line up with TRBD2. The chain's CDR3 is CASSLTLAGGLFTDTQYF. As DNA, the CDR3 is TGCGCCAGCAGCTTGACCCTAGCGGGGGGTCTCTTCACAGATACGCAGTATTTT. Based on the CDR3 plus reference TRBV5-1 and TRBJ2-3, the full variable domain is KAGVTQTPRYLIKTRGQQVTLSCSPISGHRSVSWYQQTPGQGLQFLFEYFSETQRNKGNFPGRFSGRQFSNSRSEMNVSTLELGDSALYLCASSLTLAGGLFTDTQYFGPGTRLTVL.